What follows are 13 T cell receptor beta chains derived from one specimen sequenced in a study of blood T cell repertoires in COVID-19. TCRdb's copy holds only in-frame clones and misses some; the assay was immunoSEQ multiplex PCR. Of 50,000 to 80,000 clones detected, 88% appear once; the ten largest clones hold over 9.5%. Sequencing was carried out using PBMCs or T cells enriched from blood (not recorded which). All receptors come from a middle-aged woman who had recovered from COVID-19.

DNA for the CDR3: TGTGCCAGCAGCTTAAAGCTCCCAAACTCTGGAAACACCATATATTTT. Translating it yields CASSLKLPNSGNTIYF. The chain recombines TRBV11-2 with TRBJ1-3; D gene unclear. CDR1 and CDR2 from the germline V gene are SGHAT and FQNNGV. This CDR3 is 16 amino acids long. The V and J ends lost 2 bases and 0 bases respectively, with 11 bases between them.

V gene TRBV6-5 combines with J gene TRBJ1-1, with 9 bases aligning to TRBD1. The V gene's germline CDR1 is MNHEY and CDR2 SVGAGI. This CDR3 contains 14 residues. V was pared by 6 bases and J by 4 bases, with 6 bases of the junction left unmatched. The CDR3 DNA reads TGTGCCAGCAGCCGGACAGGGGAGGGCACTGAAGCTTTCTTT. It codes for CASSRTGEGTEAFF.

The gene calls are TRBV10-3 and TRBJ2-5; 7 nucleotides agree with TRBD2. V shed 6 bases and J 4 bases; nucleotides not matched to a gene: 11. CDR3 length: 15 residues. Per the germline V gene, CDR1 is ENHRY and CDR2 is SYGVKD. The CDR3 DNA reads as TGTGCCATCAGAGTGGGAGGGAACGGTGGAGAGACCCAGTACTTC. Protein: CAIRVGGNGGETQYF.

J is TRBJ2-5 and V is TRBV5-4; tentatively, D is TRBD1 (5 bases). Germline assignment: CDR1 SGHNT and CDR2 YYREEE (reference sequence). This CDR3 has 13 amino acids. Deletions cut 3 bases from V and 1 base from J, with 7 bases between. In DNA form, the CDR3 reads TGTGCCAGCAGCTGGGGCCGCCAAGAGACCCAGTACTTC. Translated: CASSWGRQETQYF.

The rearrangement uses TRBV5-4 and TRBJ2-3; 10 nucleotides agree with TRBD1. CDR3 size: 16 residues. Germline V gene lookup returns CDR1 SGHNT and CDR2 YYREEE (reference sequence). V trimming: 4 bases; J trimming: 1 base; junction bases outside the gene matches: 6. The CDR3: CASSPRTGGGTDTQYF. The CDR3 nucleotides read TGTGCCAGCAGCCCAAGGACAGGGGGAGGCACAGATACGCAGTATTTT.

This chain links TRBV25-1 with TRBJ2-6; 7 bases align to TRBD2. The ends lost 0 bases at V and 4 bases at J; junction bases unmatched: 3. The CDR3 contains 16 residues. The V gene's germline CDR1 is MGHDK and CDR2 SYGVNS. CDR3: CASSEYGGSGANVLTF. CDR3 nucleotides: TGTGCCAGCAGTGAATACGGGGGGTCAGGGGCCAACGTCCTGACTTTC.

This chain connects TRBV27 to TRBJ2-3, with D perhaps TRBD2 (6 bases). The CDR3 covers 14 residues. Germline CDR1 MNHEY, CDR2 SMNVEV (reference sequence). With 8 bases removed from V and 1 base from J, the gap between germline ends came to 13 bases. CDR3 DNA: TGTGCCAGCCGGAAATCGGGGGGCACAGATACGCAGTATTTT. It encodes CASRKSGGTDTQYF.

This clone was detected a few times. The J gene is TRBJ1-5, the V gene TRBV4-1; no firm D call. Germline CDR1 reads MGHRA; CDR2 reads YSYEKL. The CDR3 sequence is 15 residues long. The ends were cut back, 1 base at V and 1 base at J, with 8 bases in the middle. The CDR3: CASSQGHTSNQPQHF. In nucleotides, the CDR3 is TGCGCCAGCAGCCAAGGACACACCAGCAATCAGCCCCAGCATTTT.

The DNA of the CDR3 is TGCGCCAGCAGCTTACCGGGACAGGGGGTCCACGAGCAGTACTTC. This gives the protein CASSLPGQGVHEQYF. The chain is built from TRBV5-1 and TRBJ2-7, with 11 bases lining up with TRBD1. The CDR3 is 15 residues long. The V and J ends lost 2 bases and 5 bases, in that order; junction bases with no gene match: 6. Per the germline V gene, CDR1 is SGHRS and CDR2 is YFSETQ.

The chain employs TRBV27 and TRBJ2-1; no reliable D call. The germline V gene encodes CDR1 MNHEY and CDR2 SMNVEV (reference sequence). Trimming removed 5 bases from V and 4 bases from J, with 9 bases in between. The CDR3 has 13 residues. The CDR3 nucleotides are TGTGCCAGCAGTGTCACAGAGTACAATGAGCAGTTCTTC. As protein: CASSVTEYNEQFF.

On this clone: This sample includes further DNA sequences coding for the same CDR3. The chain links TRBV11-2 to TRBJ1-6; TRBD1 agrees at 8 bases. Germline values: CDR1 SGHAT, CDR2 FQNNGV. After removal of 8 bases from V and 7 bases from J, the junction contained 7 bases not matched to a gene. The CDR3 spans 14 residues. The CDR3 DNA reads as TGTGCCAGCCGGTGGACAGGGAACAATTCACCCCTCCACTTT. Its translation is CASRWTGNNSPLHF.

The J gene is TRBJ2-7, the V gene TRBV19; tentative D call: TRBD2 (5 bases). The germline V and J ends were trimmed by 5 bases and 3 bases, with 14 bases remaining between them. The CDR3 runs 14 residues. CDR1 and CDR2 (germline): LNHDA, SQIVND (reference sequence). This CDR3 reads CASSPPDDYYEQYF. The CDR3 DNA reads as TGTGCCAGTAGTCCCCCGGACGACTACTACGAGCAGTACTTC.

The chain links TRBV7-9 to TRBJ1-6; D not certain. V lost 3 bases, J lost 4 bases, and 7 bases lay in between. This CDR3 region has 14 residues. The germline gives CDR1 SEHNR, CDR2 FQNEAQ (reference sequence). CDR3 nucleotides: TGTGCCAGCAGCTTTCTAGAGTATAATTCACCCCTCCACTTT. Translation gives CASSFLEYNSPLHF.